These 32 T cell receptor beta chains share one sample of origin, sequenced in a study of T cells after yellow fever vaccination. In TCRdb, the 5' RACE reads were re-called with MiXCR into one record per CDR3 protein. The table shows 100,000 to 150,000 distinct CDR3 sequences, with roughly 8.2% occurring only once. Sequences were derived from CD8+ T cells sorted from PBMCs, sampled on the day of the yellow fever booster vaccination. The receptors here all came from a man aged 18 to 29 who received the YFV17D yellow fever vaccine.

This clonotype occurred a few times. The chain recombines TRBV23-1 with TRBJ2-7, with D possibly called TRBD1 or TRBD2 (5 bases each). TRBV23-1 belongs to the ORF category, with a function that is uncertain. The CDR3 runs to 15 residues. Trimming stripped 0 bases from V and 2 bases from J, with 11 bases between. CDR3 residues: CASSQSCRDPYEQYF. In DNA, the CDR3 is TGCGCCAGCAGTCAATCCTGCAGGGACCCCTACGAGCAGTACTTC.

This clonotype has a handful of counts. The chain joins TRBV6-5 to TRBJ1-1; 7 bases align to TRBD1. The CDR3 has 14 amino acids. CDR1 is MNHEY and CDR2 is SVGAGI in the germline V gene. Losses at the gene ends were 5 bases for V and 3 bases for J; bases not matched to a gene: 6. This CDR3 is CASSPGQWDTEAFF. The CDR3 DNA sequence: TGTGCCAGCAGTCCGGGACAGTGGGACACTGAAGCTTTCTTT.

This clonotype was counted between two and nine times. This chain links TRBV4-1 with TRBJ2-5; D unclear. Germline values: CDR1 MGHRA, CDR2 YSYEKL. The length of the CDR3 is 15 residues. V lost 3 bases and J lost 0, with 11 bases in between. The CDR3, as DNA: TGCGCCAGCAGCCACTCGCTGGGGTACCAAGAGACCCAGTACTTC. Translated, it gives CASSHSLGYQETQYF.

The V and J genes are TRBV20-1 and TRBJ2-5; 7 bases are a match to TRBD2. Looked up from germline, CDR1 is DFQATT and CDR2 is SNEGSKA (reference sequence). Germline trimming cut 0 bases from V and 1 base from J; bases unmatched to any gene: 5. The length of the CDR3 is 15 residues. The CDR3 protein is CSARDNLAVQETQYF. CDR3 DNA sequence: TGCAGTGCTAGAGATAACCTAGCGGTCCAAGAGACCCAGTACTTC.

CDR3 sequence reads: CASSPSGGTTDTQYF. The CDR3 DNA reads as TGTGCCAGCAGCCCAAGCGGGGGGACCACAGATACGCAGTATTTT. The rearrangement uses TRBV28 and TRBJ2-3, with 9 bases lining up with TRBD2. The CDR3 has 15 residues. With 6 bases clipped from V and 2 bases from J, the junction kept 6 bases outside the gene matches. CDR1 and CDR2 (germline): MDHEN, SYDVKM. The complete variable domain, with remaining parts taken from reference TRBV28 and TRBJ2-3, reads DVKVTQSSRYLVKRTGEKVFLECVQDMDHENMFWYRQDPGLGLRLIYFSYDVKMKEKGDIPEGYSVSREKKERFSLILESASTNQTSMYLCASSPSGGTTDTQYFGPGTRLTVL.

V and J are TRBV6-2 or TRBV6-3 and TRBJ2-2, with D perhaps matching TRBD1 (5 bases). V was trimmed by 7 bases and J by 1 base, leaving 10 bases between them. There are 14 residues in the CDR3. The germline V gene encodes CDR1 MNHEY and CDR2 SVGEGT. The CDR3 protein is CASTRAGNTGELFF. In nucleotides, the CDR3 is TGTGCCAGCACCAGGGCAGGGAACACCGGGGAGCTGTTTTTT.

This clonotype was observed a handful of times. The chain combines TRBV9 with TRBJ2-3, with 7 bases aligning to TRBD2. Trimming took 4 bases from V and 0 from J; bases not matched to a gene: 5. CDR3 length equals 15 residues. Germline V CDR1 and CDR2: SGDLS, YYNGEE. The CDR3 loop is CASSSFGGSTDTQYF. The CDR3 nucleotides are TGTGCCAGCAGCTCTTTCGGGGGGAGCACAGATACGCAGTATTTT.

This clonotype has at least ten counts. The chain recombines TRBV4-1 with TRBJ2-5; D unresolved. V lost 0 bases to trimming and J lost 1 base, with 12 bases between them. The germline V gene has CDR1 MGHRA and CDR2 YSYEKL. The CDR3 contains 16 residues. This CDR3 reads CASSQEERTVQETQYF. CDR3 DNA: TGCGCCAGCAGCCAAGAGGAAAGAACTGTCCAAGAGACCCAGTACTTC.

This clonotype appeared a few times. The chain links TRBV12-3 or TRBV12-4 to TRBJ2-7, with 9 bases lining up with TRBD2. The ends lost 1 base at V and 1 base at J; junction bases unmatched: 2. This CDR3 contains 15 residues. CDR3 coding DNA: TGTGCCAGCAGTTTAGGCGGGGGGGCATCCTACGAGCAGTACTTC. It translates to CASSLGGGASYEQYF.

This chain connects TRBV12-2 to TRBJ1-2; the table's D call of TRBD1 was not tested on the DNA. TRBV12-2 has pseudogene status. The CDR3 sequence is 18 residues long. The CDR3 nucleotides read TGTGCAAGTCGCTTCGTTGGATGGACAGAAGCGCCCGGCGGGAAAAACACCTTC. Amino acid sequence: CASRFVGWTEAPGGKNTF.

This clonotype occurred a few times. The rearrangement links TRBV6-2 or TRBV6-3 to TRBJ2-7; 9 bases are shared with TRBD1. The CDR3 consists of 11 residues. With V trimmed by 9 bases and J by 5 bases, 2 bases remained unmatched. The V gene's germline CDR1 is MNHEY and CDR2 SVGEGT. The CDR3 is CARDRGDEQYV. The CDR3 region has the DNA TGTGCCAGGGACAGGGGCGACGAGCAGTACGTC.

This clonotype was seen many times. The chain joins TRBV4-1 to TRBJ2-2; D gene uncertain. Germline CDR1 is MGHRA and CDR2 is YSYEKL. This CDR3 contains 13 residues. The V gene lost 4 bases and the J gene lost 2 bases, with 5 bases spanning the gap. The CDR3 here is CASSPDNTGELFF. In DNA, the CDR3 is TGCGCCAGCAGCCCAGATAACACCGGGGAGCTGTTTTTT.

This clonotype was counted ten times or more. The rearrangement uses TRBV9 and TRBJ2-5; 8 nucleotides agree with TRBD1. Germline CDR1 is SGDLS and CDR2 is YYNGEE. V trimming: 3 bases; J trimming: 6 bases; junction bases outside the gene matches: 7. The CDR3 length is 14 residues. CDR3 in amino acids: CASSGTGNPKTQYF. The CDR3 DNA is TGTGCCAGCAGCGGGACAGGGAATCCTAAGACCCAGTACTTC.

This clonotype was found a few times. V gene TRBV4-1 combines with J gene TRBJ2-7, with no clear D. The CDR3 has 14 amino acids. V dropped 1 base and J dropped 3 bases, with 10 bases sitting between them. The germline V gene encodes CDR1 MGHRA and CDR2 YSYEKL. This CDR3 is CASSQVESHYEQYF. For the CDR3, the DNA is TGCGCCAGCAGCCAAGTAGAATCCCACTACGAGCAGTACTTC.

Only a few counts were recorded for this clonotype. The chain carries TRBV15 and TRBJ2-2, with TRBD1 identical over 8 bases. V was clipped by 5 bases and J by 4 bases; unmatched bases: 9. The germline V gene encodes CDR1 LNHNV and CDR2 YYDKDF (reference sequence). The CDR3 extends over 16 amino acids. As DNA, the CDR3 is TGTGCCACCAGCCGCTCAAGGACAGGGAGCACCGGGGAGCTGTTTTTT. The encoded protein is CATSRSRTGSTGELFF.

This rearrangement joins TRBV13 to TRBJ2-7, with D possibly matching TRBD2 (7 bases). The CDR3 totals 15 residues. The germline V and J ends were trimmed by 5 bases and 3 bases, with 17 bases remaining between them. Germline CDR1 is PRHDT and CDR2 is FYEKMQ (reference sequence). CDR3: CASSQLIGGGYEQYF. The CDR3, as DNA: TGTGCCAGCAGCCAGCTTATAGGGGGGGGCTACGAGCAGTACTTC.

The table lists this clonotype with a few counts. V and J are TRBV12-3 or TRBV12-4 and TRBJ1-2; D possibly corresponds to TRBD1 (5 bases). V was shortened by 6 bases and J by 4 bases, with 18 bases between the two germline ends. The CDR3 totals 15 residues. CDR3 DNA sequence: TGTGCCAGCAGAGGGACCATCATTTTCGGCTATGGCTACACCTTC. Its protein product is CASRGTIIFGYGYTF.

V usage is TRBV28 and J usage is TRBJ2-5; D may be TRBD2 (6 bases). The CDR3 length is 16 residues. Germline assignment: CDR1 MDHEN and CDR2 SYDVKM. Trimming left V 5 bases short and J 9 bases short, with 25 bases between. The CDR3 protein is CASSPLGGPDVGAQYF. CDR3 sequence (DNA): TGTGCCAGCAGTCCATTAGGAGGGCCGGACGTAGGGGCCCAGTACTTC.

The J gene is TRBJ2-3, the V gene TRBV6-5; possibly TRBD1 for D (6 bases). CDR3 size: 16 residues. Germline assignment: CDR1 MNHEY and CDR2 SVGAGI. Between the trimmed V and J ends, which lost 7 bases and 4 bases, there was a span of 21 bases. The CDR3 DNA sequence: TGTGCCAGCACCCTCTCCGGGACAAGAGGATCAGATACGCAGTATTTT. Translated, it gives CASTLSGTRGSDTQYF.

This clonotype was recorded at least ten times. This rearrangement joins TRBV10-3 to TRBJ2-7; the D gene could be TRBD1 or TRBD2 (5 bases each). The CDR3 is 14 residues long. CDR1 is ENHRY, CDR2 SYGVKD, per germline. Trimming took 6 bases from V and 2 from J, leaving 14 bases between them. CDR3 sequence reads: CAISPSEGTYEQYF. As DNA, the CDR3 is TGTGCCATCAGCCCCTCCGAGGGGACCTACGAGCAGTACTTC.

The sample holds a few counts of this clonotype. The V gene is TRBV7-9, the J gene TRBJ2-2; D ambiguous. CDR3 length: 19 residues. The V end lost 1 base, the J end lost 10 bases, and 28 bases lay between the germline ends. The germline V gene has CDR1 SEHNR and CDR2 FQNEAQ (reference sequence). The DNA for the CDR3 is TGTGCCAGCAGCTTAGGGTACTCCCGGACCCGAGGCGAAATTGAGGAGCTGTTTTTT. The encoded protein is CASSLGYSRTRGEIEELFF.

V and J are TRBV7-2 and TRBJ1-6, with D uncertain. Germline CDR1 SGHTA, CDR2 FQGNSA. The CDR3 extends over 16 amino acids. Deletions cut 1 base from V and 1 base from J, with 8 bases between. CDR3 in amino acids: CASSLDEESYNSPLHF. CDR3 sequence (DNA): TGTGCCAGCAGCTTAGACGAGGAGTCCTATAATTCACCCCTCCACTTT.

This clonotype has more than one count but fewer than ten. J is TRBJ1-1 and V is TRBV5-8; 11 positions agree with TRBD1. Per germline, CDR1 SGHTS and CDR2 YDEGEE. V was clipped by 4 bases and J by 3 bases; unmatched bases: 2. CDR3 length: 14 amino acids. The chain's CDR3 is CASSQGQGDTEAFF. For the CDR3, the DNA is TGTGCCAGCAGCCAGGGACAGGGGGACACTGAAGCTTTCTTT. Complete variable domain (other parts from reference TRBV5-8 and TRBJ1-1): EAGVTQSPTHLIKTRGQQATLRCSPISGHTSVYWYQQALGLGLQFLLWYDEGEERNRGNFPPRFSGRQFPNYSSELNVNALELEDSALYLCASSQGQGDTEAFFGQGTRLTVV.

The chain links TRBV29-1 to TRBJ2-3; TRBD2 matches 11 bases. The CDR3 totals 16 residues. Per the germline V gene, CDR1 is SQVTM and CDR2 is ANQGSEA. V lost 5 bases, J lost 3 bases, and 10 bases stayed unmatched. CDR3 coding DNA: TGCAGCGTTCTTCGACTAGCGGGGCGAGGTACAGATACGCAGTATTTT. Translation: CSVLRLAGRGTDTQYF.

At least ten counts were recorded for this clonotype. The V gene is TRBV12-3 or TRBV12-4, the J gene TRBJ1-5; the D gene is possibly TRBD1 (5 bases). The CDR3 extends over 19 amino acids. V lost 7 bases and J 2 bases, leaving 27 bases between the germline ends. This CDR3 is CASTDPAAGYTSGNQPQHF. The CDR3 nucleotides read TGTGCCAGCACCGATCCCGCTGCAGGGTACACATCAGGCAATCAGCCCCAGCATTTT.

This clonotype was picked up a small number of times. This chain links TRBV15 with TRBJ1-1; D is possibly TRBD1 (5 bases). The CDR3 has 14 amino acids. Trimming cost V 1 base and J 1 base, with 7 bases left between them. The germline V gene has CDR1 LNHNV and CDR2 YYDKDF (reference sequence). Here the CDR3 reads CATSRVTANTEAFF. CDR3 sequence (DNA): TGTGCCACCAGCAGAGTGACAGCGAACACTGAAGCTTTCTTT.

This clonotype was observed a handful of times. An end of the junction differs from the germline gene, which may be a read error. This chain uses TRBV7-2 with TRBJ1-5; D is ambiguous. CDR1 is SGHTA, CDR2 FQGNSA, per germline. The CDR3 is made up of 14 amino acids. Written as DNA, the CDR3 is TGTGCGAGCAGCACCCATGCGGGATCTCAGCCCCAGCATTTT. This gives the protein CASSTHAGSQPQHF.

The chain has TRBV27 and TRBJ2-2; tentative D call: TRBD2 (5 bases). V dropped 7 bases and J dropped 3 bases, with 9 bases sitting between them. CDR1 and CDR2 (germline): MNHEY, SMNVEV (reference sequence). This CDR3 region has 13 residues. The DNA for the CDR3 is TGTGCCAGCACGGGATTGTACACCGGGGAGCTGTTTTTT. Translating gives CASTGLYTGELFF.

A few counts support this clonotype. The V call is TRBV7-9, the J call TRBJ1-4; no clear D. The CDR3 totals 16 residues. Trimming took 1 base from V and 5 from J, leaving 14 bases between them. Germline assignment: CDR1 SEHNR and CDR2 FQNEAQ (reference sequence). CDR3 sequence reads: CASSLGTTALNEKLFF. The DNA for the CDR3 is TGTGCCAGCAGCTTAGGGACCACAGCACTAAATGAAAAACTGTTTTTT.

This clonotype occurred many times. The V call is TRBV9, the J call TRBJ2-5, with D perhaps TRBD2 (7 bases). Germline-derived CDR1 and CDR2 are SGDLS and YYNGEE. V was cut by 2 bases and J by 1 base, with 12 bases left in between. The CDR3 contains 15 residues. CDR3 protein: CASSVGGLGQETQYF. CDR3 DNA: TGTGCCAGCAGCGTCGGGGGGCTTGGCCAAGAGACCCAGTACTTC.

This clonotype came up a few times. V gene TRBV4-1 combines with J gene TRBJ2-6, with D possibly being TRBD2 (6 bases). Germline values: CDR1 MGHRA, CDR2 YSYEKL. The CDR3 extends over 18 amino acids. V lost 0 bases to trimming and J lost 4 bases, with 16 bases between them. The CDR3 nucleotides are TGCGCCAGCAGCCAAGATCCGGGACTCGCCGCGGGGGCCAACGTCCTGACTTTC. Protein: CASSQDPGLAAGANVLTF.

The chain uses TRBV7-6 and TRBJ2-1, with 9 bases matching TRBD2. CDR3 length: 16 residues. J lost 3 bases, V lost 1 base, and 4 bases had no gene match. CDR1 is SGHVS, CDR2 FNYEAQ, per germline. The CDR3 sequence is CASSLESSGDYNEQFF. CDR3 DNA sequence: TGTGCCAGCAGCTTAGAGTCTAGCGGGGACTACAATGAGCAGTTCTTC. Based on the CDR3 plus reference TRBV7-6 and TRBJ2-1, the full variable domain is GAGVSQSPRYKVTKRGQDVALRCDPISGHVSLYWYRQALGQGPEFLTYFNYEAQQDKSGLPNDRFSAERPEGSISTLTIQRTEQRDSAMYRCASSLESSGDYNEQFFGPGTRLTVL.